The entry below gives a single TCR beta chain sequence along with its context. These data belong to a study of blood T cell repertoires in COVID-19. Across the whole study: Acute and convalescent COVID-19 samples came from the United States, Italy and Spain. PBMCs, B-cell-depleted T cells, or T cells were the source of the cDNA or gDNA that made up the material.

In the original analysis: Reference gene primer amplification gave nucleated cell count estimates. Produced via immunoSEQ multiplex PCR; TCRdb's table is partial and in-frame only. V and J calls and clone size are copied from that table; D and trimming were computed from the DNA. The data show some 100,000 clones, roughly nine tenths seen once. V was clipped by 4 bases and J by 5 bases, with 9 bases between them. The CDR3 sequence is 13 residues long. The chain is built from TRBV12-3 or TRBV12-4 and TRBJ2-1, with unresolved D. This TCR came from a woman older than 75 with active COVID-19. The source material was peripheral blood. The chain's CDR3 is CASSSSADNEQFF. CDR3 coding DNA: TGTGCCAGCAGTTCGTCCGCGGACAATGAGCAGTTCTTC.